Presented here are 30 T cell receptor beta chains from one specimen sequenced in a study of blood T cell repertoires in COVID-19. This table comes from immunoSEQ multiplex PCR, and its TCRdb copy is limited to in-frame clones, with some not included. The sample includes some 31,000 clones, 85% to 95% seen only once; the top ten take roughly 5%. The sample taken for sequencing was peripheral blood. These TCRs come from a human donor in a cohort sampled during active COVID-19.

This chain uses TRBV24-1 with TRBJ2-1; 11 bases are shared with TRBD2. J gave up 5 bases and V 7 bases, and 6 bases lay outside the gene matches. The CDR3 is made up of 15 amino acids. Germline lookup yields CDR1 KGHDR and CDR2 SFDVKD. CDR3 residues: CATRTSGTNDNEQFF. Here the CDR3 DNA reads TGTGCCACCAGGACTAGCGGGACGAACGACAATGAGCAGTTCTTC.

This chain links TRBV7-9 with TRBJ2-2; 7 nucleotides agree with TRBD1. V dropped 5 bases and J dropped 3; count of bases not matched to a gene: 9. The CDR3 contains 16 residues. Germline V gives CDR1 SEHNR, CDR2 FQNEAQ (reference sequence). The CDR3 protein is CASSANDRADTGELFF. CDR3 DNA sequence: TGTGCCAGCAGCGCAAATGACAGGGCGGACACCGGGGAGCTGTTTTTT.

This chain links TRBV5-1 with TRBJ2-1; tentative D call: TRBD2 (5 bases). This CDR3 contains 14 residues. Deletions cut 0 bases from V and 4 bases from J, with 8 bases between. Germline V CDR1 and CDR2: SGHRS, YFSETQ. The CDR3, as DNA: TGCGCCAGCAGCTTGGCCGGGGTGTACAATGAGCAGTTCTTC. It codes for CASSLAGVYNEQFF.

The V call is TRBV3-1 (or the pseudogene TRBV3-2), the J call TRBJ2-1; 7 positions match TRBD2. Germline V gene data show CDR1 as LGHDT and CDR2 as YNNKEL (reference sequence). V was pared by 0 bases and J by 4 bases, with 3 bases of the junction left unmatched. This CDR3 region has 15 residues. Written as DNA, the CDR3 is TGTGCCAGCAGCCAAGATCGGGAGGAGTACAATGAGCAGTTCTTC. Translation gives CASSQDREEYNEQFF.

V usage is TRBV11-2 and J usage is TRBJ1-2, with a tentative D call TRBD1 (5 bases). The CDR3 sequence is 14 residues long. V shed 4 bases and J shed 4 bases, with 13 bases lying between them. CDR1 and CDR2 from the germline V gene are SGHAT and FQNNGV. The CDR3 loop reads CASSSPMTAYGYTF. The CDR3 coding sequence is TGTGCCAGCAGCTCCCCTATGACAGCCTATGGCTACACCTTC.

This chain links TRBV19 with TRBJ1-6, with D possibly being TRBD1 (5 bases). Trimming shortened V by 5 bases and J by 3 bases, and 17 bases separated the two germline ends. The germline V gene has CDR1 LNHDA and CDR2 SQIVND (reference sequence). The CDR3 is 17 residues long. As DNA, the CDR3 is TGTGCCAGTAGTGCAACGGGGAGGGGCAACTATAATTCACCCCTCCACTTT. This translates into CASSATGRGNYNSPLHF.

V usage is TRBV6-6 and J usage is TRBJ2-1; D might be TRBD2 (5 bases). Trimming stripped 2 bases from V and 3 bases from J, with 11 bases between. Germline V gene sequence: CDR1 MNHNY, CDR2 SVGAGI (reference sequence). There are 15 residues in the CDR3. CDR3 DNA sequence: TGTGCCAGCAGTTACGCAGCGGAAAGCTACAATGAGCAGTTCTTC. Protein: CASSYAAESYNEQFF.

This chain links TRBV6-5 with TRBJ1-4; 8 nucleotides line up with TRBD1. This CDR3 has 15 residues. V was clipped by 2 bases and J by 5 bases; unmatched bases: 4. Germline CDR1 MNHEY, CDR2 SVGAGI. The DNA of the CDR3 is TGTGCCAGCAGTTACCAGGACAGGGAAAATGAAAAACTGTTTTTT. Encoded protein: CASSYQDRENEKLFF.

V and J are TRBV7-2 and TRBJ1-2; D might be TRBD1 (6 bases). This CDR3 contains 13 residues. Germline V gene sequence: CDR1 SGHTA, CDR2 FQGNSA. Trimming took off 2 bases at V and 4 bases at J, with 8 bases between the two ends. Here the CDR3 reads CASSLSGVYGYTF. The CDR3 DNA sequence: TGTGCCAGCAGCTTATCAGGGGTCTATGGCTACACCTTC.

This chain links TRBV11-3 with TRBJ2-1; D is undetermined. V was shortened by 0 bases and J by 9 bases, with 12 bases between the two germline ends. The germline V gene encodes CDR1 SGHNT and CDR2 YENEEA. The CDR3 is 14 amino acids. CDR3: CASSLEHTSGEQFF. CDR3 coding DNA: TGTGCCAGCAGCTTAGAGCACACCTCGGGTGAGCAGTTCTTC.

The genes are TRBV5-4 and TRBJ2-7; D might be TRBD1 (6 bases). The germline V gene has CDR1 SGHNT and CDR2 YYREEE (reference sequence). Trimming left V 4 bases short and J 1 base short, with 15 bases between. This CDR3 contains 15 residues. In DNA form, the CDR3 reads TGTGCCAGCAGCCCATCCGGGACACTTTCCTACGAGCAGTACTTC. Protein sequence: CASSPSGTLSYEQYF.

This clone was counted once. The V and J genes are TRBV19 and TRBJ1-5; D possibly corresponds to TRBD1 (5 bases). Trimming shortened V by 3 bases and J by 4 bases, and 10 bases separated the two germline ends. Germline values: CDR1 LNHDA, CDR2 SQIVND (reference sequence). The CDR3 loop spans 14 amino acids. This CDR3 reads CASSMQGINQPQHF. For the CDR3, the DNA is TGTGCCAGTAGTATGCAGGGAATTAATCAGCCCCAGCATTTT.

Written as DNA, the CDR3 is TGTGCCAGCAGCGCCGGGACAGGGCGACACTACGAGCAGTACTTC. This encodes CASSAGTGRHYEQYF. The gene calls are TRBV9 and TRBJ2-7; TRBD1 aligns across 9 bases. The V and J ends lost 3 bases and 3 bases, in that order; junction bases with no gene match: 7. The germline V gene has CDR1 SGDLS and CDR2 YYNGEE. CDR3 length: 15 residues.

This clone was recorded once. The chain links TRBV27 to TRBJ2-7; D might be TRBD1 (6 bases). Germline CDR1 MNHEY, CDR2 SMNVEV (reference sequence). V gave up 4 bases and J gave up 6 bases, with 13 bases separating them. The CDR3 spans 13 residues. The CDR3 sequence is CASSWQDSAEQYF. The CDR3, as DNA: TGTGCCAGCAGTTGGCAGGACAGCGCCGAGCAGTACTTC.

V gene TRBV2 combines with J gene TRBJ2-7; weak D call: TRBD1 (6 bases). V was pared by 6 bases and J by 4 bases, with 10 bases between. Germline CDR1 and CDR2: SNHLY and FYNNEI. The CDR3 contains 12 residues. In DNA, the CDR3 is TGTGCCAGCAGAGGGGGATTTTACGAGCAGTACTTC. Amino acid sequence: CASRGGFYEQYF.

The chain links TRBV6-6 to TRBJ1-2; 8 bases align to TRBD1. The germline V gene encodes CDR1 MNHNY and CDR2 SVGAGI (reference sequence). The trim removed 4 bases at V and 6 bases at J, leaving 10 bases unmatched. This CDR3 contains 15 residues. CDR3 in amino acids: CASSSDGTGVDGYTF. As DNA, the CDR3 is TGTGCCAGCAGTTCCGACGGGACAGGCGTTGATGGCTACACCTTC.

The V and J genes are TRBV7-6 and TRBJ2-2; 16 bases are shared with TRBD2. Per the germline V gene, CDR1 is SGHVS and CDR2 is FNYEAQ. The CDR3 runs 21 residues. With V trimmed by 2 bases and J by 2 bases, 11 bases remained unmatched. The chain's CDR3 is CASSLWGLAGGRTRNTGELFF. The CDR3 nucleotides are TGTGCCAGCAGCTTATGGGGACTAGCGGGAGGGCGAACACGCAACACCGGGGAGCTGTTTTTT.

The gene calls are TRBV13 and TRBJ2-5, with 7 bases matching TRBD2. The CDR3 totals 16 residues. Germline V CDR1 and CDR2: PRHDT, FYEKMQ (reference sequence). Trimming at V came to 6 bases and at J to 5 bases, leaving 15 bases not matched to a gene. The CDR3 loop reads CASSSNAGAGFETQYF. CDR3 bases: TGTGCCAGCAGTTCTAACGCGGGAGCGGGATTTGAGACCCAGTACTTC.

V usage is TRBV7-6 and J usage is TRBJ1-4; 9 nucleotides agree with TRBD1. The length of the CDR3 is 13 residues. Germline CDR1 SGHVS, CDR2 FNYEAQ. J gave up 7 bases and V 5 bases, and 2 bases lay outside the gene matches. The DNA of the CDR3 is TGTGCCAGCAGCCAGGACAGGGGTGAAAAACTGTTTTTT. Its translation: CASSQDRGEKLFF. The variable domain in full, completed from reference TRBV7-6 and TRBJ1-4, reads GAGVSQSPRYKVTKRGQDVALRCDPISGHVSLYWYRQALGQGPEFLTYFNYEAQQDKSGLPNDRFSAERPEGSISTLTIQRTEQRDSAMYRCASSQDRGEKLFFGSGTQLSVL.

The rearrangement joins TRBV11-2 to TRBJ2-7; 9 bases agree with TRBD2. The germline CDR1 and CDR2 sequences are SGHAT and FQNNGV. V dropped 3 bases and J dropped 3; count of bases not matched to a gene: 3. This CDR3 contains 14 residues. The CDR3 sequence is CASSFSGRVYEQYF. CDR3 nucleotides: TGTGCCAGCAGCTTTAGCGGGAGAGTCTACGAGCAGTACTTC.

The chain employs TRBV7-9 and TRBJ1-1; D gene uncertain. The germline gives CDR1 SEHNR, CDR2 FQNEAQ (reference sequence). V was clipped by 4 bases and J by 4 bases, with 16 bases between them. This CDR3 has 15 amino acids. The CDR3 sequence: CASSSSWRKVTEAFF. As DNA, the CDR3 is TGTGCCAGCAGCTCATCGTGGCGGAAGGTCACTGAAGCTTTCTTT.

The rearrangement uses TRBV5-5 and TRBJ1-5, with TRBD1 matching 8 bases. This CDR3 is built from 17 residues. V dropped 4 bases and J dropped 3; count of bases not matched to a gene: 12. CDR1 and CDR2 from the germline V gene are SGHKS and YYEKEE (reference sequence). CDR3 in amino acids: CASSPGATGGINQPQHF. CDR3 sequence (DNA): TGTGCCAGCAGCCCCGGAGCAACAGGGGGGATCAATCAGCCCCAGCATTTT.

The chain links TRBV5-4 to TRBJ2-5; 13 positions match TRBD2. The CDR3 loop spans 14 amino acids. V dropped 4 bases and J dropped 9; count of bases not matched to a gene: 6. CDR1 SGHNT and CDR2 YYREEE come from the germline V gene (reference sequence). The CDR3 nucleotides read TGTGCCAGCAGCGCTGGACTAGCGGGAGTTGCCCAGTACTTC. This translates into CASSAGLAGVAQYF.

The V call is TRBV5-6, the J call TRBJ1-2, with D unresolved. Germline assignment: CDR1 SGHDT and CDR2 YYEEEE. The CDR3 has 13 amino acids. V was pared by 0 bases and J by 8 bases, with 11 bases between. CDR3 in DNA: TGTGCCAGCAGCTTGGTCGGAACCGGGGGCTACACCTTC. This sequence encodes CASSLVGTGGYTF.

The CDR3 nucleotides read TGTGCCAGCAGCAGGACTAGCGGGACCTACAATGAGCAGTTCTTC. This sequence encodes CASSRTSGTYNEQFF. V gene TRBV2 combines with J gene TRBJ2-1; 12 nucleotides agree with TRBD2. The trim removed 6 bases at V and 2 bases at J, leaving 2 bases unmatched. The CDR3 consists of 15 residues. Per the germline V gene, CDR1 is SNHLY and CDR2 is FYNNEI.

The chain combines TRBV3-1 (or the pseudogene TRBV3-2) with TRBJ1-1; D remains unclear. CDR1 is LGHDT, CDR2 YNNKEL, per germline (reference sequence). The CDR3 length is 13 residues. Trimming pared 3 bases from V and 5 bases from J, leaving 10 bases between. In DNA form, the CDR3 reads TGTGCCAGCAGCCAGGTTACGGGGACTGAAGCTTTCTTT. This codes for CASSQVTGTEAFF.

The chain employs TRBV7-8 and TRBJ2-7; tentatively, D is TRBD2 (6 bases). CDR1 and CDR2 (germline): SGHVS, FQNEAQ. Trimming removed 7 bases from V and 4 bases from J, with 20 bases in between. This CDR3 is built from 15 residues. The CDR3 spells CASILEAGPRYEQYF. In DNA form, the CDR3 reads TGTGCCAGCATCCTCGAGGCGGGACCCCGTTACGAGCAGTACTTC.

The chain has TRBV7-9 and TRBJ2-3; TRBD2 matches at 8 bases. The CDR3 runs 13 residues. Germline trimming cut 5 bases from V and 10 bases from J; bases unmatched to any gene: 8. CDR1 SEHNR and CDR2 FQNEAQ come from the germline V gene (reference sequence). The CDR3 protein is CASSPEPGLAQYF. The DNA of the CDR3 is TGTGCCAGCAGCCCGGAACCGGGACTAGCGCAGTATTTT.

The CDR3 nucleotides are TGTGCCAGCAGTGAACAAATTGGTTGGCAGGGCCCTGAAGCTTTCTTT. It is translated as CASSEQIGWQGPEAFF. This chain connects TRBV6-1 to TRBJ1-1; perhaps TRBD1 as D (5 bases). This CDR3 is 16 amino acids long. CDR1 and CDR2 from the germline V gene are MNHNS and SASEGT. Deletions cut 2 bases from V and 6 bases from J, with 19 bases between.

This chain joins TRBV6-5 and TRBJ1-2; D gene uncertain. The CDR3 is made up of 13 amino acids. Germline V gives CDR1 MNHEY, CDR2 SVGAGI. V dropped 10 bases and J dropped 0 bases, with 12 bases sitting between them. DNA for the CDR3: TGTGCCACCTCGCCCGGGACTAACTATGGCTACACCTTC. The encoded protein is CATSPGTNYGYTF.